The clone carrying this TCR beta chain has ten or more counts. The sample originates from a study of blood T cells in healthy people across ages. Sample-barcoded 5' priming and a J-beta primer mix drove a second PCR of 7 to 11 cycles. One entry per CDR3 protein, called by TCRdb with MiXCR from the 5' RACE reads. The sample has more than 800,000 distinct CDR3 sequences, 25% to 30% seen once. The CDR3 loop spans 12 amino acids. With 1 base removed from V and 2 bases from J, the gap between germline ends came to 6 bases. The germline V gene encodes CDR1 SQVTM and CDR2 ANQGSEA. The sequencing sample was made of blood. The chain carries TRBV29-1 and TRBJ2-7; D is undetermined. The receptor was isolated from an elderly woman in good health. CDR3 bases: TGCAGCGTTGAAGCAGGTGCCTACGAGCAGTACTTC. Encoded protein: CSVEAGAYEQYF.